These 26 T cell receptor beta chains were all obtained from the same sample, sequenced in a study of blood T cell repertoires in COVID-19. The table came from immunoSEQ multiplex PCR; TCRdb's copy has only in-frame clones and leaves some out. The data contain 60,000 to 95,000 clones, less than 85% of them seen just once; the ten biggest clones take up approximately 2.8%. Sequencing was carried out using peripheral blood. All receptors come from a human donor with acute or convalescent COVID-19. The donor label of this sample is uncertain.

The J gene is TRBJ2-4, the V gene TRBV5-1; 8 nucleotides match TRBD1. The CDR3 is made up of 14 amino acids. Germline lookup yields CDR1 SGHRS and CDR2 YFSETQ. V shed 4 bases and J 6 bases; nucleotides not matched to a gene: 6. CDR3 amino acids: CASSRGTGTNIQYF. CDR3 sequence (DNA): TGCGCCAGCAGCCGCGGGACAGGTACAAACATTCAGTACTTC.

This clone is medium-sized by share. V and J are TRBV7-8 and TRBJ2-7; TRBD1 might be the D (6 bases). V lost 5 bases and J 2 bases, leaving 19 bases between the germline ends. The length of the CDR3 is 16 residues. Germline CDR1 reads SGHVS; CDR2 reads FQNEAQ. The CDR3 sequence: CASSRSDRYKTYEQYF. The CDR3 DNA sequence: TGTGCCAGCAGCAGAAGCGACAGGTACAAGACCTACGAGCAGTACTTC.

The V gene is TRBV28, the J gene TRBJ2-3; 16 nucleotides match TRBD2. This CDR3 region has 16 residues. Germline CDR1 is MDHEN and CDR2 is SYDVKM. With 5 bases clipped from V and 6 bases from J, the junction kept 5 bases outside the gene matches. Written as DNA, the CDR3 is TGTGCCAGCAGTGGGACTAGCGGGGGGGCCGTGGATACGCAGTATTTT. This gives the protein CASSGTSGGAVDTQYF.

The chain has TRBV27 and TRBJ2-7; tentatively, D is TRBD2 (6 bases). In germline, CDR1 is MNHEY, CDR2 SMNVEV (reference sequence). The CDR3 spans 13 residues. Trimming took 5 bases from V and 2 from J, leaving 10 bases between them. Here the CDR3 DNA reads TGTGCCAGCAGTAAACTAGCCACCTACGAGCAGTACTTC. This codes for CASSKLATYEQYF.

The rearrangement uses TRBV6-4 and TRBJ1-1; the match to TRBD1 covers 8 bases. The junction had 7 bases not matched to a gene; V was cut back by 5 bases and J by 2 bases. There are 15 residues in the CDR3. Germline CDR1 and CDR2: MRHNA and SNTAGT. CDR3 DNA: TGTGCCAGCAGTCGGGGGACAGGACGAAACACTGAAGCTTTCTTT. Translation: CASSRGTGRNTEAFF.

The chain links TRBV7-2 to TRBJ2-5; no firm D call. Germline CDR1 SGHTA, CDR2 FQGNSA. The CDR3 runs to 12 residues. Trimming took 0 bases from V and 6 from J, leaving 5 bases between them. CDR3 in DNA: TGTGCCAGCAGCTTAGCAGCGCAGACCCAGTACTTC. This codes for CASSLAAQTQYF.

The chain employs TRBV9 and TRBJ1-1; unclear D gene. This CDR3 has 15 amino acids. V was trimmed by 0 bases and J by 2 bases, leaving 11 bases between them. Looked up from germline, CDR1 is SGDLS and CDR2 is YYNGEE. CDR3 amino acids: CASSVVGSANTEAFF. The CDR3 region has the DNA TGTGCCAGCAGCGTAGTAGGGAGCGCAAACACTGAAGCTTTCTTT.

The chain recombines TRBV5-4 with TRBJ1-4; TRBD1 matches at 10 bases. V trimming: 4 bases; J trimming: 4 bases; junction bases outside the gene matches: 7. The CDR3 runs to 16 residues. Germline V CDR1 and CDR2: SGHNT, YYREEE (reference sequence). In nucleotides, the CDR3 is TGTGCCAGCAGCGCCCGGGACAGGGGCCTTAATGAAAAACTGTTTTTT. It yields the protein CASSARDRGLNEKLFF.

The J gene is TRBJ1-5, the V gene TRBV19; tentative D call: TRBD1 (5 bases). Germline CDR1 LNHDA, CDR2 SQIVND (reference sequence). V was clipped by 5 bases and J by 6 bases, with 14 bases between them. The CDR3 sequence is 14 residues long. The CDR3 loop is CASSPIGRAQPQHF. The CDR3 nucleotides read TGTGCCAGTAGTCCAATCGGCAGGGCTCAGCCCCAGCATTTT.

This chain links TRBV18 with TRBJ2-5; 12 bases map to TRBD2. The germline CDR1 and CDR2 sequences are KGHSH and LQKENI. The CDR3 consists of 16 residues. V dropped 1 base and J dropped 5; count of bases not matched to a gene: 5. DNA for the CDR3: TGTGCCAGCTCACCACAAAGACTAGCGGGAGAGGAGACCCAGTACTTC. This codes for CASSPQRLAGEETQYF. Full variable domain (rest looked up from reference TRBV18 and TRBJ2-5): NAGVMQNPRHLVRRRGQEARLRCSPMKGHSHVYWYRQLPEEGLKFMVYLQKENIIDESGMPKERFSAEFPKEGPSILRIQQVVRGDSAAYFCASSPQRLAGEETQYFGPGTRLLVL.

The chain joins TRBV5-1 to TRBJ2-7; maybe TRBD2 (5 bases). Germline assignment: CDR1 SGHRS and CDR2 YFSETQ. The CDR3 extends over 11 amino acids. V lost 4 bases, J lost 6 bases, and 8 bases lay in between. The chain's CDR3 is CASSLAGEQYF. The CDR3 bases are TGCGCCAGCAGCCTGGCGGGCGAGCAGTACTTC.

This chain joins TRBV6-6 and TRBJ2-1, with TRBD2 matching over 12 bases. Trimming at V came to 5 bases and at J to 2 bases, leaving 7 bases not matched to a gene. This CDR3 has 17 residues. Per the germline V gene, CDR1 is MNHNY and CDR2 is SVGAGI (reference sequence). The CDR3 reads CASSQTSGSVPYNEQFF. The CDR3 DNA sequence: TGTGCCAGCAGTCAGACTAGCGGGAGTGTCCCCTACAATGAGCAGTTCTTC.

The CDR3: CASSYSLAGARRYEQYF. Written as DNA, the CDR3 is TGTGCCAGCAGTTACTCCTTAGCGGGAGCTAGAAGGTACGAGCAGTACTTC. The chain carries TRBV6-2 or TRBV6-3 and TRBJ2-7; TRBD2 matches at 9 bases. The CDR3 has 17 amino acids. The V segment lost 0 bases and the J segment 4 bases; nucleotides outside the gene matches: 10. Germline V CDR1 and CDR2: MNHEY, SVGEGT.

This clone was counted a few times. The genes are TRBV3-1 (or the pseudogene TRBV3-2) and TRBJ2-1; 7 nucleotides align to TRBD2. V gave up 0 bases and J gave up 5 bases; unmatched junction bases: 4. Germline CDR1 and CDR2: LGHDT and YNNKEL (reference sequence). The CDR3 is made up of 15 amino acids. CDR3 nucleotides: TGTGCCAGCAGCCAAGATTCGACTAGCAACAATGAGCAGTTCTTC. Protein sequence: CASSQDSTSNNEQFF.

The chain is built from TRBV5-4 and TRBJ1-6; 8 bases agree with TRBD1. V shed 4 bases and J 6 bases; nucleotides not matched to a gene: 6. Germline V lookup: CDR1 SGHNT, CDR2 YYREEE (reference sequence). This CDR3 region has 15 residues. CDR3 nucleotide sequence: TGTGCCAGCAGCGTCGACAGGGGACTTAATTCACCCCTCCACTTT. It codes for CASSVDRGLNSPLHF.

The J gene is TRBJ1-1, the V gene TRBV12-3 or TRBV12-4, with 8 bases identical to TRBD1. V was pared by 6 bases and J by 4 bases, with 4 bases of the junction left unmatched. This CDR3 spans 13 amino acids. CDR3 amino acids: CASSLDRGTEAFF. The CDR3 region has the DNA TGTGCCAGCAGCCTCGACAGGGGCACTGAAGCTTTCTTT.

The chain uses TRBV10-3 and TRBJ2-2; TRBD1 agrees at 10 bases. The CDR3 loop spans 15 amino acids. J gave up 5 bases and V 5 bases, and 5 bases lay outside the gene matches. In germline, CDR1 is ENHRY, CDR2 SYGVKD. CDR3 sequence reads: CAISPGTGDTGELFF. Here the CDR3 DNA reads TGTGCCATCAGTCCCGGGACAGGGGATACCGGGGAGCTGTTTTTT.

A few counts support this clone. CDR3 amino acids: CASSLLADPTDTQYF. CDR3 bases: TGTGCCAGCTCACTTCTAGCGGATCCCACAGATACGCAGTATTTT. V is TRBV18 and J is TRBJ2-3, with 7 bases matching TRBD2. With V trimmed by 4 bases and J by 2 bases, 6 bases remained unmatched. This CDR3 spans 15 amino acids. CDR1 is KGHSH and CDR2 is LQKENI in the germline V gene.

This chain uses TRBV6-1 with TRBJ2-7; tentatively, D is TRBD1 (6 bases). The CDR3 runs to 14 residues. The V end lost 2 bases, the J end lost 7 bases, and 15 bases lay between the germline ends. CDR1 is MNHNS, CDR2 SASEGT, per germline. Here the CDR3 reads CASSESRGTGEQYV. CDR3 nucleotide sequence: TGTGCCAGCAGTGAAAGTAGGGGGACGGGGGAGCAGTACGTC.

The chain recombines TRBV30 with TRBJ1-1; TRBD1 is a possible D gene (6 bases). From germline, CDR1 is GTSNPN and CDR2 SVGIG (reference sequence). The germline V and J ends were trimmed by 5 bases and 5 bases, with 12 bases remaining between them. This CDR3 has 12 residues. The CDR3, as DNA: TGTGCCTGGGCCCAGGGGCAGACTGAAGCTTTCTTT. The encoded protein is CAWAQGQTEAFF.

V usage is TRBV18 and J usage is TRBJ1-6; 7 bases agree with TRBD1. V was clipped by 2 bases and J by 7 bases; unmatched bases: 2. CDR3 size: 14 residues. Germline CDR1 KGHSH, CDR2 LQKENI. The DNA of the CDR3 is TGTGCCAGCTCACCAGACAGGGTGAATTCACCCCTCCACTTT. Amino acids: CASSPDRVNSPLHF.

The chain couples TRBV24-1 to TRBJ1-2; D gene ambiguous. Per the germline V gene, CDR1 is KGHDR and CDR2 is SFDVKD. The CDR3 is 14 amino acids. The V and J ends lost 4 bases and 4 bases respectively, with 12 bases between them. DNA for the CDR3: TGTGCCACCAGTGACCAAGCTAGAGGCTATGGCTACACCTTC. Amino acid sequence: CATSDQARGYGYTF.

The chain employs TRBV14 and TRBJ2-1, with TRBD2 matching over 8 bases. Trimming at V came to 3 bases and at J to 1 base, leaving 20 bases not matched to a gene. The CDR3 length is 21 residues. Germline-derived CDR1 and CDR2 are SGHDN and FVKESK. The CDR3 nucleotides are TGTGCCAGCAGCCACCAGGGAAAGATCCCCCGGGGACTAGGTTCCTACAATGAGCAGTTCTTC. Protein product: CASSHQGKIPRGLGSYNEQFF.

In nucleotides, the CDR3 is TGTGCCAGCAGTTCTCCTAGCGGGGGCCGGGGTGAGCAGTTCTTC. It encodes CASSSPSGGRGEQFF. This chain joins TRBV28 and TRBJ2-1; 10 bases fit TRBD2. Germline-derived CDR1 and CDR2 are MDHEN and SYDVKM. V was pared by 4 bases and J by 9 bases, with 9 bases of the junction left unmatched. This CDR3 has 15 amino acids.

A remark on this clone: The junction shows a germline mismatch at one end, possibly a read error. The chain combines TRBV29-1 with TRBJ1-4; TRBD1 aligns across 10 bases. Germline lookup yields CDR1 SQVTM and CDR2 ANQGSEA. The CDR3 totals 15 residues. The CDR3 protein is CSIERQGAANEKLFF. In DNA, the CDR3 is TGCAGCATTGAAAGACAGGGGGCCGCTAATGAAAAACTGTTTTTT. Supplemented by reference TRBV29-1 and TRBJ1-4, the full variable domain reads SAVISQKPSRDICQRGTSLTIQCQVDSQVTMMFWYRQQPGQSLTLIATANQGSEATYESGFVIDKFPISRPNLTFSTLTVSNMSPEDSSIYLCSIERQGAANEKLFFGSGTQLSVL.

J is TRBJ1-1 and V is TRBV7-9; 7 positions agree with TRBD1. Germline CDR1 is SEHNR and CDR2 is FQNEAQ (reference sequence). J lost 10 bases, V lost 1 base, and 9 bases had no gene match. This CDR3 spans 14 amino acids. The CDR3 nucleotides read TGTGCCAGCAGCTTAGGGAGCCAGGGGGGCGGAGCTTTCTTT. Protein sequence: CASSLGSQGGGAFF.